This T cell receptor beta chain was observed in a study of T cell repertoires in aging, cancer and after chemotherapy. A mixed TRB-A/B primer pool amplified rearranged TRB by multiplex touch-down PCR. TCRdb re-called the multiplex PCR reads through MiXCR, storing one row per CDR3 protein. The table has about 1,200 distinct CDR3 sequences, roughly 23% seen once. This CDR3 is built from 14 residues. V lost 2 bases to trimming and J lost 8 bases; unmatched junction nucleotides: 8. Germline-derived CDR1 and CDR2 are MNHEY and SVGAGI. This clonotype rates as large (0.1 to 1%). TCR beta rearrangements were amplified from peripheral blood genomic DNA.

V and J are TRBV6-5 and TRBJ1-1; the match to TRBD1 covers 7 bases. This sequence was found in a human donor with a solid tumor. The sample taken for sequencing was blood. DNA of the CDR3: TGTGCCAGCAGTTACGCACCGGACAGGTCGGAAGCTTTCTTT. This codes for CASSYAPDRSEAFF.